This T cell receptor (beta chain) stems from a study of blood T cell repertoires in COVID-19 (dated by TCRdb to 2020 to 2022). Regarding the study in general: Samples covering the acute and convalescent phases of COVID-19 were provided by collaborators in the United States, Italy and Spain. A freely available public database, intended as a resource for researchers studying the immune response to SARS-CoV-2, is where the repertoires were released. Where available, HLA class I and class II types were obtained from metadata supplied by the sample provider rather than from assay-based typing. Samples were obtained from the ongoing ImmuneRACE study (first 160 participants) and from some 1,300 subjects provided by 6 global collaborators. Nearly every sample came with metadata listing a de-identified subject ID, COVID-19 status, age in years and sex. Deeply sampled blood TCRbeta repertoires from subjects exposed to, actively infected with, or recovered from COVID-19 were included in the dataset. The material from the prospective study consisted of cDNA or gDNA derived from T cells, B-cell-depleted T cells, or PBMCs. Beyond this particular receptor, the publication reports: The quantity of clinical and demographic metadata differed by source and by participant and was supplied without curation.

Including cysteine and phenylalanine, the CDR3 has 14 amino acids. The DNA shown is the 42-base CDR3, in frame from base 1. The germline V gene (reference sequence) provides CDR1 MNHNY and CDR2 SVGAGI. The V end gives up 5 bases and the J end 7 bases, leaving 7 bases in the junction not matched to a gene. The immunoSEQ Assay, a bias-controlled multiplex PCR, was used to amplify TCRbeta CDR3 regions from genomic DNA. The paper's data handling went like this. Within the assay, amplification of reference gene primers was used to estimate how many nucleated cells each sample contained. To quantify the absolute abundance of each unique TCRbeta CDR3 rearrangement, sequence reads were collapsed and filtered. Productive Simpson clonality was computed per sample as the square root of Simpson's diversity index over productive rearrangements. What TCRdb holds here is the immuneACCESS table cut down to in-frame rearrangements. Part of the clones is not present; checked against another copy, under half of the missing clones reflect an unresolved V gene, and the others are unexplained. V and J calls and clone size follow that table, whereas D and trimming were derived from the DNA. For this sample the table gives 210,000 or so clones, of which around 84% were detected only once. The ten most abundant clones make up approximately 18% of the sample.

The collaborating institutions used their own protocols to collect whole blood in K2EDTA tubes. For TCRbeta analysis, collaborators shipped samples as frozen whole blood, isolated PBMCs, or DNA extracted from either of those sample types. On this clone itself: This receptor's antigen is unknown. No much larger clonotype is one base removed from it; base qualities were not supplied.

This TCR was sampled from a woman older than 75 with active or convalescent COVID-19. The rearranged segments are TRBV6-6 and TRBJ1-5, with 8 central nucleotides matching TRBD1. The material sequenced was peripheral blood. In nucleotide form, the sequence is TGTGCCAGCAGTCCCCAGGGGGCTCGGCAGCCCCAGCATTTT. Its amino acids are CASSPQGARQPQHF.